Below, 27 T cell receptor beta chains from the same sample are listed, as sequenced in a study of blood T cell repertoires in COVID-19. Sequencing used immunoSEQ multiplex PCR; TCRdb keeps in-frame clones, though not all of them. This repertoire shows some 46,000 clones, over 70% found once; its top ten account for over 5%. Input material: peripheral blood. Every receptor here comes from a woman of 80 years or more with acute or convalescent COVID-19.

The V and J genes are TRBV5-6 and TRBJ2-1; 12 nucleotides line up with TRBD2. CDR3 size: 14 residues. In germline, CDR1 is SGHDT, CDR2 YYEEEE. Trimming removed 7 bases from V and 5 bases from J; junction bases left unmatched: 4. CDR3 bases: TGTGCCAGCTCCCTAGCGGGGGGGCACAATGAGCAGTTCTTC. Amino acids: CASSLAGGHNEQFF. The full variable domain, rest sourced from reference TRBV5-6 and TRBJ2-1, is DAGVTQSPTHLIKTRGQQVTLRCSPKSGHDTVSWYQQALGQGPQFIFQYYEEEERQRGNFPDRFSGHQFPNYSSELNVNALLLGDSALYLCASSLAGGHNEQFFGPGTRLTVL.

J is TRBJ1-2 and V is TRBV4-1; D remains unclear. Trimming took off 4 bases at V and 5 bases at J, with 14 bases between the two ends. This CDR3 is 14 amino acids long. The germline CDR1 and CDR2 sequences are MGHRA and YSYEKL. The CDR3 loop is CASSRVQPEYGYTF. For the CDR3, the DNA is TGCGCCAGCAGCCGGGTACAGCCCGAGTATGGCTACACCTTC.

This clone was recorded once. The chain recombines TRBV18 with TRBJ2-3; TRBD1 matches 7 bases. Germline V gene data show CDR1 as KGHSH and CDR2 as LQKENI. V gave up 3 bases and J gave up 0 bases; unmatched junction bases: 3. The CDR3 loop spans 15 amino acids. CDR3 sequence (DNA): TGTGCCAGCTCACCGGGGACAGCTAGCACAGATACGCAGTATTTT. This sequence encodes CASSPGTASTDTQYF.

V gene TRBV27 combines with J gene TRBJ1-5; D is perhaps TRBD1 (5 bases). The CDR3 consists of 13 residues. CDR1 is MNHEY, CDR2 SMNVEV, per germline (reference sequence). With 2 bases removed from V and 4 bases from J, the gap between germline ends came to 6 bases. The CDR3 sequence: CASSLGANQPQHF. Written as DNA, the CDR3 is TGTGCCAGCAGTTTAGGGGCAAATCAGCCCCAGCATTTT.

V usage is TRBV21-1 and J usage is TRBJ2-5; the table's D gene call, TRBD2, was not cross checked with the DNA. TRBV21-1 is listed as a pseudogene. The CDR3 has 20 residues. CDR3 loop: CASSKAEGAGLSADEETQYF. The CDR3 coding sequence is TGTGCCAGCAGCAAAGCGGAAGGAGCGGGGCTCTCCGCCGACGAAGAGACCCAGTACTTC.

J is TRBJ1-2 and V is TRBV5-6, with TRBD1 as a possible D gene (5 bases). V was cut by 0 bases and J by 4 bases, with 13 bases left in between. Germline CDR1 is SGHDT and CDR2 is YYEEEE. CDR3 length: 15 amino acids. The CDR3 protein is CASSLVEGPGYGYTF. CDR3 nucleotide sequence: TGTGCCAGCAGCTTGGTGGAGGGGCCGGGCTATGGCTACACCTTC.

This clone showed up just once. The chain carries TRBV24-1 and TRBJ1-1; no clear D gene. Deletions cut 0 bases from V and 4 bases from J, with 11 bases between. The CDR3 runs to 15 residues. Germline lookup yields CDR1 KGHDR and CDR2 SFDVKD. The CDR3 loop is CATSDLREVGTEAFF. CDR3 DNA: TGTGCCACCAGTGATTTGAGGGAGGTGGGCACTGAAGCTTTCTTT.

The genes are TRBV7-9 and TRBJ2-2, with 8 bases fitting TRBD2. With 3 bases clipped from V and 6 bases from J, the junction kept 6 bases outside the gene matches. Looked up from germline, CDR1 is SEHNR and CDR2 is FQNEAQ (reference sequence). This CDR3 comprises 15 residues. The CDR3 sequence: CASSLRREGAGELFF. CDR3 nucleotides: TGTGCCAGCAGCTTGCGCCGGGAGGGGGCCGGGGAGCTGTTTTTT.

This clone has only one observation. The chain is built from TRBV4-1 and TRBJ2-7; perhaps TRBD1 as D (6 bases). Looked up from germline, CDR1 is MGHRA and CDR2 is YSYEKL. This CDR3 has 15 residues. Trimming removed 2 bases at V and 0 bases at J, with 11 bases between. CDR3 sequence reads: CASSQLQGSSYEQYF. CDR3 DNA: TGCGCCAGCAGCCAACTACAGGGTAGCTCCTACGAGCAGTACTTC.

This chain joins TRBV4-2 and TRBJ1-6, with D possibly TRBD1 on 6 matching bases. The CDR3 is 17 amino acids. Trimming removed 0 bases at V and 6 bases at J, with 15 bases between. Germline V gives CDR1 LGHNA, CDR2 YNFKEQ. CDR3 residues: CASSQDLQGKGNSPLHF. CDR3 DNA: TGTGCCAGCAGCCAAGACCTCCAGGGGAAGGGTAATTCACCCCTCCACTTT.

The chain couples TRBV29-1 to TRBJ2-2; 7 bases are shared with TRBD2. The CDR3 contains 18 residues. Trimming took 6 bases from V and 6 from J; bases not matched to a gene: 22. Germline assignment: CDR1 SQVTM and CDR2 ANQGSEA. The CDR3 region is CSVESRAGGGGFAGELFF. The DNA of the CDR3 is TGCAGCGTGGAGTCTCGGGCGGGCGGGGGAGGCTTTGCCGGGGAGCTGTTTTTT.

The chain uses TRBV6-5 and TRBJ1-2, with D perhaps matching TRBD1 (6 bases). The CDR3 has 16 amino acids. The V end was cut by 2 bases, the J end by 7 bases, with 20 bases between. Germline CDR1 MNHEY, CDR2 SVGAGI. The CDR3: CASSYGAGANRAGYTF. DNA for the CDR3: TGTGCCAGCAGTTACGGAGCCGGCGCGAACAGGGCTGGCTACACCTTC.

The chain recombines TRBV19 with TRBJ2-2; a weak D match, TRBD1 (5 bases). Looked up from germline, CDR1 is LNHDA and CDR2 is SQIVND (reference sequence). The CDR3 has 16 amino acids. The germline V and J ends were trimmed by 5 bases and 5 bases, with 18 bases remaining between them. The CDR3 region has the DNA TGTGCCAGTAGTCCAGGTTCAGGACAATGGACCGGGGAGCTGTTTTTT. It is translated as CASSPGSGQWTGELFF.

This clone showed up just a few times. The chain recombines TRBV7-2 with TRBJ2-3, with a tentative D call TRBD1 (6 bases). Germline V gene lookup returns CDR1 SGHTA and CDR2 FQGNSA. The CDR3 extends over 15 amino acids. Trimming removed 3 bases at V and 1 base at J, with 11 bases between. CDR3 sequence (DNA): TGTGCCAGCAGCTTCCAGCGACAGGGCACAGATACGCAGTATTTT. This codes for CASSFQRQGTDTQYF. The entire variable domain, with the rest obtained from reference TRBV7-2 and TRBJ2-3, is as follows: GAGVSQSPSNKVTEKGKDVELRCDPISGHTALYWYRQSLGQGLEFLIYFQGNSAPDKSGLPSDRFSAERTGGSVSTLTIQRTQQEDSAVYLCASSFQRQGTDTQYFGPGTRLTVL.

The rearrangement joins TRBV6-5 to TRBJ1-2; TRBD1 aligns across 7 bases. Looked up from germline, CDR1 is MNHEY and CDR2 is SVGAGI. This CDR3 is built from 14 residues. Unmatched junction bases numbered 4, after V lost 4 bases and J lost 2 bases. The CDR3 DNA follows: TGTGCCAGCAGTTCTCCGACAGGGAACTATGGCTACACCTTC. Protein sequence: CASSSPTGNYGYTF.

The CDR3 loop is CASSLQGSTEAFF. DNA of the CDR3: TGTGCCAGCAGCTTACAGGGGTCCACTGAAGCTTTCTTT. V and J are TRBV7-2 and TRBJ1-1; tentatively, D is TRBD1 (6 bases). V was clipped by 2 bases and J by 4 bases, with 8 bases between them. The CDR3 has 13 amino acids. From germline, CDR1 is SGHTA and CDR2 FQGNSA.

The chain combines TRBV4-1 with TRBJ1-2; 8 bases are shared with TRBD1. The germline CDR1 and CDR2 sequences are MGHRA and YSYEKL. V lost 7 bases to trimming and J lost 2 bases; unmatched junction nucleotides: 3. This CDR3 is built from 13 residues. CDR3 sequence reads: CASTRTGNYGYTF. CDR3 bases: TGCGCCAGCACCCGGACAGGGAACTATGGCTACACCTTC.

The V and J genes are TRBV11-2 and TRBJ1-1; TRBD1 matches at 9 bases. The V and J ends lost 2 bases and 11 bases, in that order; junction bases with no gene match: 15. The CDR3 length is 16 residues. CDR1 is SGHAT, CDR2 FQNNGV, per germline. The CDR3 region is CASSLILGTGWEGAFF. The CDR3 region has the DNA TGTGCCAGCAGCTTAATCTTAGGGACAGGGTGGGAAGGGGCTTTCTTT.

The chain's CDR3 is CASRRDREHHYGYTF. The CDR3 DNA sequence: TGTGCCAGCAGAAGGGACAGGGAACACCACTATGGCTACACCTTC. The chain combines TRBV6-6 with TRBJ1-2; 9 nucleotides agree with TRBD1. Germline V gene sequence: CDR1 MNHNY, CDR2 SVGAGI (reference sequence). With V trimmed by 6 bases and J by 3 bases, 8 bases remained unmatched. This CDR3 comprises 15 residues.

The rearrangement links TRBV2 to TRBJ1-1; D gene ambiguous. This CDR3 contains 12 residues. V gave up 5 bases and J gave up 7 bases, with 11 bases separating them. Germline assignment: CDR1 SNHLY and CDR2 FYNNEI. The CDR3 nucleotides are TGTGCCAGCAGTCCTACGATCTTTGAAGCTTTCTTT. As protein: CASSPTIFEAFF.

The CDR3 coding sequence is TGTGCCAGCGCGGCGGGGGCTCAGCCCCAGCATTTT. Its translation: CASAAGAQPQHF. The gene calls are TRBV6-5 and TRBJ1-5; D possibly corresponds to TRBD1 (6 bases). With 8 bases removed from V and 6 bases from J, the gap between germline ends came to 11 bases. The CDR3 runs 12 residues. From germline, CDR1 is MNHEY and CDR2 SVGAGI.

This chain uses TRBV7-8 with TRBJ1-2; maybe TRBD1 (6 bases). V dropped 2 bases and J dropped 6 bases, with 22 bases sitting between them. This CDR3 has 17 amino acids. The germline gives CDR1 SGHVS, CDR2 FQNEAQ. CDR3 bases: TGTGCCAGCAGCTTACTAAGCGGTGGGGGAAAGGGGGATGGCTACACCTTC. This codes for CASSLLSGGGKGDGYTF.

V is TRBV30 and J is TRBJ1-4; a weak D match, TRBD1 (5 bases). Germline CDR1 GTSNPN, CDR2 SVGIG (reference sequence). Trimming took off 1 base at V and 8 bases at J, with 14 bases between the two ends. The CDR3 has 14 residues. CDR3 in amino acids: CAWSEGLAGEKLFF. For the CDR3, the DNA is TGTGCCTGGAGTGAGGGCCTCGCAGGGGAAAAACTGTTTTTT.

V gene TRBV29-1 combines with J gene TRBJ2-1; 7 bases fit TRBD1. The V gene end was trimmed by 7 bases and the J gene end by 6 bases; junction bases not matched to a gene: 12. The germline CDR1 and CDR2 sequences are SQVTM and ANQGSEA. This CDR3 region has 14 residues. CDR3 protein: CSGLEGAYRNEQFF. DNA of the CDR3: TGCAGCGGTCTCGAGGGGGCTTATCGCAATGAGCAGTTCTTC.

The CDR3 here is CASTRDRFTDTQYF. CDR3 nucleotides: TGTGCTAGTACCCGGGACAGATTCACAGATACGCAGTATTTT. The rearrangement uses TRBV12-5 and TRBJ2-3, with 7 bases identical to TRBD1. With 8 bases clipped from V and 2 bases from J, the junction kept 7 bases outside the gene matches. Germline lookup yields CDR1 LGHNT and CDR2 FRNRAP. The CDR3 has 14 amino acids. The full variable domain, completed using reference TRBV12-5 and TRBJ2-3, is DARVTQTPRHKVTEMGQEVTMRCQPILGHNTVFWYRQTMMQGLELLAYFRNRAPLDDSGMPKDRFSAEMPDATLATLKIQPSEPRDSAVYFCASTRDRFTDTQYFGPGTRLTVL.

J is TRBJ2-1 and V is TRBV13, with D perhaps matching TRBD1 (5 bases). The CDR3 is 14 amino acids. The germline V gene has CDR1 PRHDT and CDR2 FYEKMQ (reference sequence). The V and J ends lost 1 base and 5 bases respectively, with 9 bases between them. The CDR3 DNA reads TGTGCCAGCAGCTTAGAGGGGCGTAACAATGAGCAGTTCTTC. This codes for CASSLEGRNNEQFF.

V usage is TRBV5-4 and J usage is TRBJ1-1; 8 bases are shared with TRBD1. The V gene's germline CDR1 is SGHNT and CDR2 YYREEE (reference sequence). The CDR3 spans 13 residues. J gave up 6 bases and V 4 bases, and 5 bases lay outside the gene matches. The CDR3, as DNA: TGTGCCAGCAGCCATCAGGGGGCCGCTGAAGCTTTCTTT. It yields the protein CASSHQGAAEAFF.